The 27 T cell receptor beta chains in this list originate from one sample, sequenced in a study of cytomegalovirus exposure and HLA in healthy donors. The PCR employed 60 Vbeta primers together with 13 Jbeta primers. Here immunoSEQ multiplex PCR was the method, and the copy in TCRdb shows in-frame clones only, minus some. The profile shows 90,000 to 140,000 clones, 75% of them singletons. Sequencing was performed on PBMCs. These receptors were taken from a middle-aged man in good health and CMV-seronegative.

The chain has TRBV5-1 and TRBJ2-2, with a weak D call TRBD1 (5 bases). Germline CDR1 SGHRS, CDR2 YFSETQ. This CDR3 is built from 15 residues. With 2 bases removed from V and 5 bases from J, the gap between germline ends came to 13 bases. As DNA, the CDR3 is TGCGCCAGCAGCTTAGTCTCAGGGAAAACCGGGGAGCTGTTTTTT. This codes for CASSLVSGKTGELFF.

J is TRBJ1-5 and V is TRBV28; D is undetermined. V was pared by 4 bases and J by 1 base, with 11 bases between. CDR1 is MDHEN, CDR2 SYDVKM, per germline. The CDR3 covers 15 residues. The CDR3 sequence: CASSSLAKSNQPQHF. The CDR3 region has the DNA TGTGCCAGCAGTTCTCTCGCTAAAAGCAATCAGCCCCAGCATTTT. Full variable domain (outside the CDR3, taken from reference TRBV28 and TRBJ1-5): DVKVTQSSRYLVKRTGEKVFLECVQDMDHENMFWYRQDPGLGLRLIYFSYDVKMKEKGDIPEGYSVSREKKERFSLILESASTNQTSMYLCASSSLAKSNQPQHFGDGTRLSIL.

The gene calls are TRBV29-1 and TRBJ2-2, with D perhaps TRBD2 (5 bases). The CDR3 contains 13 residues. Germline CDR1 and CDR2: SQVTM and ANQGSEA. The V end lost 4 bases, the J end lost 1 base, and 7 bases lay between the germline ends. CDR3 sequence reads: CSVGEGNTGELFF. The CDR3 nucleotides are TGCAGCGTTGGTGAGGGGAACACCGGGGAGCTGTTTTTT.

The chain is built from TRBV15 and TRBJ2-5; tentatively, D is TRBD1 (6 bases). Deletions cut 1 base from V and 0 bases from J, with 12 bases between. The CDR3 is made up of 16 amino acids. Germline CDR1 LNHNV, CDR2 YYDKDF (reference sequence). CDR3 in amino acids: CATSRVGQIYQETQYF. In DNA, the CDR3 is TGTGCCACCAGCAGAGTCGGACAGATTTACCAAGAGACCCAGTACTTC.

The chain employs TRBV30 and TRBJ2-1; TRBD2 agrees at 12 bases. CDR3 length equals 15 residues. Per germline, CDR1 GTSNPN and CDR2 SVGIG (reference sequence). V shed 4 bases and J 5 bases; nucleotides not matched to a gene: 6. The CDR3 reads CAWTLAGGPDNEQFF. For the CDR3, the DNA is TGTGCCTGGACCCTAGCGGGAGGGCCAGACAATGAGCAGTTCTTC.

This clone was counted a few times. V usage is TRBV7-8 and J usage is TRBJ1-1; the D gene is possibly TRBD1 (6 bases). The V gene's germline CDR1 is SGHVS and CDR2 FQNEAQ. Trimming took 4 bases from V and 4 from J, leaving 16 bases between them. There are 15 residues in the CDR3. CDR3 sequence reads: CASSSYRARGTEAFF. The DNA of the CDR3 is TGTGCCAGCAGCTCGTACAGGGCCCGGGGCACTGAAGCTTTCTTT.

V is TRBV28 and J is TRBJ1-6; 10 positions agree with TRBD1. V gave up 6 bases and J gave up 9 bases; unmatched junction bases: 8. Germline V gene data show CDR1 as MDHEN and CDR2 as SYDVKM. The CDR3 runs to 15 residues. The CDR3 DNA reads as TGTGCCAGCAGCCCCACCTGGGACAGGGGTTCACCCCTCCACTTT. Translated, it gives CASSPTWDRGSPLHF. The full variable domain, completed using reference TRBV28 and TRBJ1-6, is DVKVTQSSRYLVKRTGEKVFLECVQDMDHENMFWYRQDPGLGLRLIYFSYDVKMKEKGDIPEGYSVSREKKERFSLILESASTNQTSMYLCASSPTWDRGSPLHFGNGTRLTVT.

This sequence joins TRBV2 and TRBJ2-1; weak D call: TRBD2 (5 bases). Looked up from germline, CDR1 is SNHLY and CDR2 is FYNNEI. The CDR3 has 14 residues. With 10 bases removed from V and 6 bases from J, the gap between germline ends came to 19 bases. The CDR3 bases are TGTGCCACCCCAAGAGCGGCTACAATCAATGAGCAGTTCTTC. Translating it yields CATPRAATINEQFF.

The chain joins TRBV27 to TRBJ2-7, with 7 bases matching TRBD2. After removal of 7 bases from V and 0 bases from J, the junction contained 12 bases not matched to a gene. This CDR3 is built from 16 residues. Germline V lookup: CDR1 MNHEY, CDR2 SMNVEV (reference sequence). The CDR3 bases are TGTGCCAGCACCGCTCTGGGGCGGGGGAACTCCTACGAGCAGTACTTC. Translation: CASTALGRGNSYEQYF.

The chain carries TRBV25-1 and TRBJ1-5, with 7 bases matching TRBD1. Germline CDR1 MGHDK, CDR2 SYGVNS. The CDR3 sequence is 15 residues long. Germline trimming cut 2 bases from V and 4 bases from J; bases unmatched to any gene: 5. The CDR3 reads CASSEGDRVNQPQHF. CDR3 sequence (DNA): TGTGCCAGCAGTGAAGGTGACAGGGTTAATCAGCCCCAGCATTTT.

The chain joins TRBV29-1 to TRBJ2-7, with unresolved D. The CDR3 is 11 residues long. V shed 5 bases and J shed 6 bases, with 11 bases lying between them. Germline V lookup: CDR1 SQVTM, CDR2 ANQGSEA. CDR3 sequence reads: CSVSSSFEQYF. CDR3 sequence (DNA): TGCAGCGTTTCTTCGAGTTTCGAGCAGTACTTC.

The chain carries TRBV5-1 and TRBJ1-2; 8 bases match TRBD1. This CDR3 is 14 amino acids long. The V segment lost 6 bases and the J segment 2 bases; nucleotides outside the gene matches: 6. CDR1 and CDR2 from the germline V gene are SGHRS and YFSETQ. The CDR3 DNA is TGCGCCAGCACCGTCGCAGGGGGCAACTATGGCTACACCTTC. Translation: CASTVAGGNYGYTF.

The chain has TRBV6-5 and TRBJ1-2; D unclear. CDR1 is MNHEY, CDR2 SVGAGI, per germline. V lost 2 bases and J 4 bases, leaving 8 bases between the germline ends. The CDR3 is 13 residues long. DNA of the CDR3: TGTGCCAGCAGTTACAGGAGCGGCTATGGCTACACCTTC. It is translated as CASSYRSGYGYTF.

The V call is TRBV21-1, the J call TRBJ1-5; the D call of TRBD1 is as the table states it, not checked on the DNA. TRBV21-1 is labeled a pseudogene. The CDR3 runs 16 residues. In DNA form, the CDR3 reads TGTGCCAGCAGCACAACCCAGGGGTCTCAGGATCAGCCCCAGCATTTT. Encoded protein: CASSTTQGSQDQPQHF.

V usage is TRBV5-1 and J usage is TRBJ2-3, with 10 bases identical to TRBD2. CDR1 and CDR2 (germline): SGHRS, YFSETQ. V shed 3 bases and J 6 bases; nucleotides not matched to a gene: 10. This CDR3 has 16 amino acids. CDR3 sequence reads: CASSYGLAAFGDTQYF. CDR3 nucleotide sequence: TGCGCCAGCAGCTATGGACTAGCGGCCTTCGGGGATACGCAGTATTTT.

V gene TRBV27 combines with J gene TRBJ1-2; 7 positions match TRBD1. CDR3 length equals 18 residues. V was clipped by 3 bases and J by 1 base; unmatched bases: 14. Germline CDR1 reads MNHEY; CDR2 reads SMNVEV (reference sequence). Here the CDR3 reads CASSLSRGGTVRNYGYTF. DNA for the CDR3: TGTGCCAGCAGTTTGTCCCGGGGGGGGACAGTCCGTAACTATGGCTACACCTTC.

The chain recombines TRBV6-1 with TRBJ2-7, with D uncertain. This CDR3 spans 12 amino acids. V gave up 5 bases and J gave up 2 bases, with 7 bases separating them. The germline gives CDR1 MNHNS, CDR2 SASEGT. The CDR3 bases are TGTGCCAGCAGTCGCAACACCTACGAGCAGTACTTC. It specifies CASSRNTYEQYF.

The count of this clone is one. The chain recombines TRBV5-6 with TRBJ1-2, with D hard to call. This CDR3 spans 12 amino acids. Germline V gives CDR1 SGHDT, CDR2 YYEEEE. With 0 bases removed from V and 3 bases from J, the gap between germline ends came to 3 bases. In DNA form, the CDR3 reads TGTGCCAGCAGCTTGGAGCACTATGGCTACACCTTC. Its protein is CASSLEHYGYTF.

This chain links TRBV28 with TRBJ1-2; possibly TRBD1 for D (5 bases). Trimming removed 8 bases from V and 7 bases from J, with 11 bases in between. Germline V lookup: CDR1 MDHEN, CDR2 SYDVKM. This CDR3 comprises 11 residues. CDR3 residues: CASETELGYTF. CDR3 bases: TGTGCCAGCGAGACAGAGCTTGGCTACACCTTC.

The chain recombines TRBV6-5 with TRBJ2-1; possible D gene TRBD2, 6 bases. V was pared by 0 bases and J by 0 bases, with 9 bases between. Germline V gene lookup returns CDR1 MNHEY and CDR2 SVGAGI. The CDR3 sequence is 16 residues long. DNA for the CDR3: TGTGCCAGCAGTTACTCGACGGGGGTCTCCTACAATGAGCAGTTCTTC. Translation gives CASSYSTGVSYNEQFF.

This clone has a handful of counts. The chain combines TRBV7-9 with TRBJ2-7, with D perhaps TRBD2 (5 bases). Germline CDR1 is SEHNR and CDR2 is FQNEAQ (reference sequence). The CDR3 sequence is 14 residues long. V shed 4 bases and J shed 3 bases, with 13 bases lying between them. As DNA, the CDR3 is TGTGCCAGCAGCTCCCTCTCCCGGGACTACGAGCAGTACTTC. Its translation: CASSSLSRDYEQYF.

The count of this clone is one. The junction does not match germline at one end; this may be a read error. The J gene is TRBJ1-2, the V gene TRBV4-1; 8 nucleotides align to TRBD1. The germline V gene has CDR1 MGHRA and CDR2 YSYEKL. CDR3 length equals 14 residues. CDR3 bases: TGCGTCAGCAGCCAGGTGGGCAGGGGGCAAGGCTACACCTTC. It yields the protein CVSSQVGRGQGYTF.

V usage is TRBV10-3 and J usage is TRBJ2-3, with 11 bases that match TRBD2. Trimming cost V 2 bases and J 5 bases; bases outside gene matches: 9. This CDR3 spans 17 amino acids. Germline assignment: CDR1 ENHRY and CDR2 SYGVKD. The CDR3 sequence: CAISEGPSGRMGDTQYF. The CDR3 nucleotides read TGTGCCATCAGTGAGGGTCCTAGCGGGAGGATGGGAGATACGCAGTATTTT.

This rearrangement joins TRBV11-3 to TRBJ2-4; TRBD1 is a possible D gene (5 bases). Germline lookup yields CDR1 SGHNT and CDR2 YENEEA. The CDR3 extends over 15 amino acids. V was trimmed by 4 bases and J by 1 base, leaving 11 bases between them. In DNA, the CDR3 is TGTGCCAGCAGCTGGCAGGGCCTCGCCAAAAACATTCAGTACTTC. It yields the protein CASSWQGLAKNIQYF.

The CDR3 here is CASSTGGSPYEQYF. The CDR3 DNA sequence: TGCGCCAGCAGTACAGGGGGTAGTCCCTACGAGCAGTACTTC. The chain joins TRBV10-2 to TRBJ2-7, with 8 bases aligning to TRBD1. The CDR3 spans 14 residues. Looked up from germline, CDR1 is WSHSY and CDR2 is SAAADI. The junction had 5 bases not matched to a gene; V was cut back by 5 bases and J by 2 bases.

This sequence joins TRBV28 and TRBJ1-2; D is perhaps TRBD1 (6 bases). Trimming stripped 3 bases from V and 10 bases from J, with 12 bases between. The CDR3 has 12 residues. CDR1 and CDR2 (germline): MDHEN, SYDVKM. The CDR3, as DNA: TGTGCCAGCAGTTTGGGGGGGCTTTACTACACCTTC. Encoded protein: CASSLGGLYYTF.

This rearrangement joins TRBV5-1 to TRBJ1-3; D is perhaps TRBD1 (5 bases). Trimming shortened V by 2 bases and J by 4 bases, and 7 bases separated the two germline ends. The CDR3 loop spans 13 amino acids. In germline, CDR1 is SGHRS, CDR2 YFSETQ. CDR3 sequence (DNA): TGCGCCAGCAGCTTAGGGGTCGGAAACACCATATATTTT. It yields the protein CASSLGVGNTIYF.